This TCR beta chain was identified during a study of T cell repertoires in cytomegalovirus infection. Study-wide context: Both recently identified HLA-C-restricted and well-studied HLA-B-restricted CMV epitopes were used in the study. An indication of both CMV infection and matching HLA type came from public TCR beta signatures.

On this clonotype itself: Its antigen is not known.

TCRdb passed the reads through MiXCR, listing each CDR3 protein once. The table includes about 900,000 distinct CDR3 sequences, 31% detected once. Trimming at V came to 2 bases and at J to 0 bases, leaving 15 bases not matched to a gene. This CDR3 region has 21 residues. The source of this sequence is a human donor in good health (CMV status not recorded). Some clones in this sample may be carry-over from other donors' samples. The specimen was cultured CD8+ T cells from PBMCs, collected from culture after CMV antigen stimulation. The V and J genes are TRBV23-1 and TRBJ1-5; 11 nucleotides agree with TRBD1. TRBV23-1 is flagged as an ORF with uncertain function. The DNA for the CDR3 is TGCGCCAGCAGTCAACCGGGACAGGGGGGATGTGGAATGTATAGCAATCAGCCCCAGCATTTT. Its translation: CASSQPGQGGCGMYSNQPQHF.